Included here is one T cell receptor beta chain sequence, with context. Possible read error: a much larger clone is one base away. These data are taken from a study of blood T cells in healthy people across ages. A second PCR of 7 to 11 cycles used a sample-barcoded 5' primer and a J-beta primer mix. TCRdb reanalysed the 5' RACE reads using MiXCR and keeps one entry per CDR3 protein. The repertoire holds hundreds of thousands of distinct CDR3 sequences, with roughly 64% as singletons. V shed 4 bases and J 0 bases; nucleotides not matched to a gene: 2. Germline V gives CDR1 SEHNR, CDR2 FQNEAQ (reference sequence). The CDR3 contains 16 residues.

The sequence was obtained from a man in his thirties or forties in good health. The V gene is TRBV7-9, the J gene TRBJ2-6, with 8 nucleotides matching TRBD1. Sequencing used blood. Here the CDR3 reads CASSSGQGSGANVLTF. The CDR3 region has the DNA TGTGCCAGCAGCTCAGGACAGGGCTCTGGGGCCAACGTCCTGACTTTC.